This TCR beta chain was retrieved from a study of T cell responses to AZD1222 COVID-19 vaccine. Study outcomes and limitations: Reportedly, nearly half the spike-specific TCRs target unmutated variant regions. The peak T cell response came first, and repertoires were sampled only after it. Spike was spanned by vaccine-associated CD4 TCRs, with dominance at 160-218 and 743-854.

For this clone: Its antigen is undetermined.

Clones were read by immunoSEQ multiplex PCR, and TCRdb kept only the in-frame ones, dropping some. The sample lists 90,000 or so clones, about 88% seen once, with 15% to 20% in the top ten. Germline V gene lookup returns CDR1 SGHRS and CDR2 YFSETQ. The V segment lost 0 bases and the J segment 3 bases; nucleotides outside the gene matches: 8. The CDR3 is 16 residues long. The J gene is TRBJ2-7, the V gene TRBV5-1; 8 bases fit TRBD1. The source material was peripheral blood, sampled on day 0 of AZD1222 vaccination. The clonotype was recovered from an adult in good health. CDR3 sequence reads: CASSLVGGQVDYEQYF. In nucleotides, the CDR3 is TGCGCCAGCAGCTTGGTTGGGGGACAGGTAGACTACGAGCAGTACTTC.